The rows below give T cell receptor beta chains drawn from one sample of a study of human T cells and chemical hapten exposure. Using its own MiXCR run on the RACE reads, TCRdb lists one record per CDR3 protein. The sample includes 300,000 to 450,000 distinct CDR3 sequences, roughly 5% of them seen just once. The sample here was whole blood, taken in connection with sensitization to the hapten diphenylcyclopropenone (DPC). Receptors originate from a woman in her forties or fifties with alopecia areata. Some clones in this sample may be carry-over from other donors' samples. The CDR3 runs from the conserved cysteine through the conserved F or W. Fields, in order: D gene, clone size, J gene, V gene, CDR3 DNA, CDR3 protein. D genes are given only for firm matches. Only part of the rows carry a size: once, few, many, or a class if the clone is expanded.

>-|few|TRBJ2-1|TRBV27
TGTGCCAGCAGTTTGTCTTCGGGGACGGCCTACAATGAGCAGTTCTTC
CASSLSSGTAYNEQFF
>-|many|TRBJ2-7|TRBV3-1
TGTGCCAGCAGCCAAAGCAGGAGTCTACGAGTGCAGTACTTC
CASSQSRSLRVQYF
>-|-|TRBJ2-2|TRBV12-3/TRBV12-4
TGTGCCAGCAGCCCCACTCATAACACCGGGGAGCTGTTTTTT
CASSPTHNTGELFF
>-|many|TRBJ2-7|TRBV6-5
TGTGCCAGCCTGAGCGGAACCGACTACGAGCAGTACTTC
CASLSGTDYEQYF
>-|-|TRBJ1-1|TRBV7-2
TGTGCCAGCAGCCCTAATTCGGGTTCTACTGAAGCTTTCTTT
CASSPNSGSTEAFF
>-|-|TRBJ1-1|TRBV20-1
TGCAGTGCTCCGAAGGGGGGGATGAACACTGAAGCTTTCTTT
CSAPKGGMNTEAFF
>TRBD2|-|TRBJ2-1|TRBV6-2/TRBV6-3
TGTGCCAGCACCCCACTTGGGACTAGCGGGAGGGGTGAGCAGTTCTTC
CASTPLGTSGRGEQFF
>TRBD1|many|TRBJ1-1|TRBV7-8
TGTGCCAGCAGCCACCGACAGGGAGGCACTGAAGCTTTCTTT
CASSHRQGGTEAFF
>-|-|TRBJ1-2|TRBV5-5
TGTGCCAGCAGCTTAGGGCCAGGAGATGGCTACACCTTC
CASSLGPGDGYTF
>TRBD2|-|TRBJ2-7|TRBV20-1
TGCAGTGCTAGAGAGGCGGGGGGATTTCCCCACGAGCAGTACTTC
CSAREAGGFPHEQYF
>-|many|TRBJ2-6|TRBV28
TGTGCCAGCAGTTTAATTTCCGGCGCCTCTGGGGCCAACGTCCTGACTTTC
CASSLISGASGANVLTF
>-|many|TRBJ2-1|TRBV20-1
TGCAGTGCTAGTGGGCCAGCTTCTAGCGTCGGTGAGCAGTTCTTC
CSASGPASSVGEQFF
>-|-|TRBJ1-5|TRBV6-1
TGTGCCAGCGCAGGGAATGACCGGCCCCAGCATTTT
CASAGNDRPQHF
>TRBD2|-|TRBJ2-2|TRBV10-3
TGTGCCATCAGTGACGGGAGGCGGAACACCGGGGAGCTGCTTTTT
CAISDGRRNTGELLF
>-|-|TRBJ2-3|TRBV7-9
TGTGCCAGCAGCCCTCTCGAGGGGGTGCTTGGGGATACGCAGTATTTT
CASSPLEGVLGDTQYF
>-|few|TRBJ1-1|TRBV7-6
TGTGCCAGCAGCCGGACATCGGCCACTGAAGCTTTCTTT
CASSRTSATEAFF
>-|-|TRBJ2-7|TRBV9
TGTGCCAGCAGCGGACGGGACCGTACTCCGGAGCAGTACTTC
CASSGRDRTPEQYF
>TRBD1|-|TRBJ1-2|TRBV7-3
TGTGCCAGCAGCTTAAATGGGGACAGGCCTGCGGGCTACACCTTC
CASSLNGDRPAGYTF
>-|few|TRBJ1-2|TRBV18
TGTGCCAGCTCACCCAAGGACAGCTCCGGCTACACCTTC
CASSPKDSSGYTF
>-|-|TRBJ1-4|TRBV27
TGTGCCAGCAGTTTATTCGCAGGGGTTAATGAAAAACTGTTTTTT
CASSLFAGVNEKLFF
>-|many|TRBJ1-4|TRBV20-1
TGCAGTGCGCGCGGGACCGAAAAACTGTTTTTT
CSARGTEKLFF
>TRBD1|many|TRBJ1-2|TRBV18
TGTGCCAGCTCAGCCTACAGGGGAACAGGGAAATACGGCTACACCTTC
CASSAYRGTGKYGYTF
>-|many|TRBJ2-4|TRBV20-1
TGCAGTGCTAGAGATTTTGGGGCTTCCAAAAACATTCAGTACTTC
CSARDFGASKNIQYF
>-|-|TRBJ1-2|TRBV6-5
TGTGCCAGCAGGCAATCTGGCACGGATGGCTACACCTTC
CASRQSGTDGYTF
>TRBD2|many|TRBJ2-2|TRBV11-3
TGTGCCAGCAGCTTAAGTCTAGCGGGAGTCACCGGGGAGCTGTTTTTT
CASSLSLAGVTGELFF
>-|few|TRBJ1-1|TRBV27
TGTGCCAGCAGGTGGACAGTAAACACTGAAGCTTTCTTT
CASRWTVNTEAFF
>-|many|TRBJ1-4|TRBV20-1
TGCAGTGCTAGAAACATACAGTCCGAAAAACTGTTTTTT
CSARNIQSEKLFF
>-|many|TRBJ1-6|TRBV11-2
TGTGCCAGCACTCGTATGGGGACCGAAAATTCACCCCTCCACTTT
CASTRMGTENSPLHF
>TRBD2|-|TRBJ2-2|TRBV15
TGTGCCACCAGCAGAGTTCTAGCGGGGGCGAACACCGGGGAGCTGTTTTTT
CATSRVLAGANTGELFF
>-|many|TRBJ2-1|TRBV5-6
TGTGCCAGCAGCTTGGTTGGGGGGATGCAGTTCTTC
CASSLVGGMQFF
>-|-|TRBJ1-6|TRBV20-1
TGCAGTGCTAGAGATCGCGCCCGAGGGGGGGATTCACCCCTCCACTTT
CSARDRARGGDSPLHF
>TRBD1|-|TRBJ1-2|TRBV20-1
TGCAAATCCGGGACAGGGGAAGGAGCTAACTATGGCTACACCTTC
CKSGTGEGANYGYTF
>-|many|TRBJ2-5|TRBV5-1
TGCGCCAGCAGCCCGGGTCTTCTGGGGGAGACCCAGTACTTC
CASSPGLLGETQYF
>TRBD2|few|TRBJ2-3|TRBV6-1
TGTGCCAGCAGTGGGGAGGGGGATACGCAGTATTTT
CASSGEGDTQYF
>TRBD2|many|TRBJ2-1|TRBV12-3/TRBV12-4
TGTGCCAGCAGTTTGGCGGGAGCGAGGAATGAGCAGTTCTTC
CASSLAGARNEQFF
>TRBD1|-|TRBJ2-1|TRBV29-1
TGCAGCGTGGGTCTAACTGTCGGGACAGGAGGCTTCTTC
CSVGLTVGTGGFF
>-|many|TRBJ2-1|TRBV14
TGTGCCACGCAGAAGTCCTCACCCTACAATGAGCAGTTCTTC
CATQKSSPYNEQFF
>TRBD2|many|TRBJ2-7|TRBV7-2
TGTGCCAGCAGTTCCGGGACTAGCGTGCCCCACGAGCAGTACTTC
CASSSGTSVPHEQYF
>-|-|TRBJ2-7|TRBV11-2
TGTGCCAGCAGCTTATCGCATGTAGGTCCGACCGTACGGGAGCAGTACTTC
CASSLSHVGPTVREQYF
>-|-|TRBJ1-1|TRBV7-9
TGTGCCAGCAGCTTAGGTCAACCTAAGAGGAACACTGAAGCTTTCTTT
CASSLGQPKRNTEAFF
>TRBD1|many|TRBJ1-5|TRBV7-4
TGTGCCAGCAGCTTAGGGGGACAGCAGTACAATCAGCCCCAGCATTTT
CASSLGGQQYNQPQHF